This TCR beta chain was sequenced for a study of T cells in narcolepsy. Clones were sequenced by immunoSEQ multiplex PCR, and TCRdb holds only the in-frame ones, with some missing. Among about 15,000 clones listed, over 75% were seen once. Germline loops: CDR1 KGHSH, CDR2 LQKENI. The length of the CDR3 is 16 residues. Trimming shortened V by 0 bases and J by 4 bases, and 13 bases separated the two germline ends. The chain carries TRBV18 and TRBJ2-1; possibly TRBD2 for D (5 bases). The source material was memory (CD45RA-) CD4+ T cells from blood. The clonotype was recovered from a human donor in good health. The CDR3 protein is CASSPPLATTYNEQFF. CDR3 sequence (DNA): TGTGCCAGCTCACCACCCCTTGCGACTACTTACAATGAGCAGTTCTTC.